A selection of T cell receptor beta chains follows, all from one sample in a study of long-term antiretroviral therapy in people with HIV. Generated by immunoSEQ multiplex PCR, the TCRdb table keeps only in-frame clones and is missing some. This sample has about 24,000 clones, with approximately 77% found just once. Sequencing was performed on unsorted PBMCs, taken 4.4 years after starting antiretroviral therapy. Receptors were obtained from a man under 40 with HIV. Both conserved end residues are part of each CDR3. Each record gives: D gene, J gene, clone size, V gene, CDR3 protein, CDR3 DNA. D genes are given only for firm matches. The size entry is marked missing in some rows and otherwise reads once, few, many or a size class.

>TRBD1|TRBJ2-2|NA|TRBV5-3
CARSSSSNRDRGNTGELFF
TGTGCCAGAAGCTCCTCATCTAACCGGGACAGGGGGAACACCGGGGAGCTGTTTTTT
>NA|TRBJ2-1|NA|TRBV29-1
CSVVAGYEQFF
TGCAGCGTTGTCGCAGGGTATGAGCAGTTCTTC
>NA|TRBJ1-1|NA|TRBV12-5
CASGLGFTEAFF
TGTGCTAGTGGTTTAGGGTTTACTGAAGCTTTCTTT
>NA|TRBJ1-2|NA|TRBV6-1
CASSERGAGNDGYTF
TGTGCCAGCAGTGAAAGAGGGGCAGGTAACGATGGCTACACCTTC
>TRBD1|TRBJ2-7|NA|TRBV9
CASSTRDRAYEQYF
TGTGCCAGCAGCACCCGGGACAGAGCCTACGAGCAGTACTTC
>NA|TRBJ1-6|NA|TRBV7-6
CASSAGTDYNSPLHF
TGTGCCAGCAGCGCCGGGACCGATTATAATTCACCCCTCCACTTT
>NA|TRBJ2-1|NA|TRBV10-3
CAISEEGRHNEQFF
TGTGCCATCAGTGAAGAGGGGCGCCACAATGAGCAGTTCTTC
>NA|TRBJ2-1|NA|TRBV4-3
CASSQDTGRNEQFF
TGCGCCAGCAGCCAAGATACGGGCAGAAATGAGCAGTTCTTC
>TRBD1|TRBJ1-1|few|TRBV29-1
CSVDGGQGNTEAFF
TGCAGCGTTGATGGCGGACAGGGGAATACTGAAGCTTTCTTT
>NA|TRBJ2-5|NA|TRBV6-5
CASTQRMAERETQYF
TGTGCCAGCACCCAACGAATGGCTGAGAGGGAGACCCAGTACTTC
>TRBD1|TRBJ1-5|NA|TRBV2
CASKGDRVSNQPQHF
TGTGCCAGCAAGGGGGACAGGGTAAGCAATCAGCCCCAGCATTTT
>TRBD1|TRBJ2-7|NA|TRBV9
CASSPRQGRDYEQYF
TGTGCCAGCAGCCCTAGACAGGGCCGGGACTACGAGCAGTACTTC
>NA|TRBJ1-3|large|TRBV11-2
CASSRDDGTGNTIYF
TGTGCCAGCAGCAGGGACGACGGGACTGGAAACACCATATATTTT
>TRBD1|TRBJ2-7|NA|TRBV19
CASSPLGGQGGYEQYF
TGTGCCAGTAGTCCCCTGGGGGGACAGGGCGGCTACGAGCAGTACTTC
>NA|TRBJ2-2|NA|TRBV5-4
CASTLGGADPGELFF
TGTGCCAGCACCCTAGGGGGTGCAGATCCCGGGGAGCTGTTTTTT
>NA|TRBJ2-1|NA|TRBV6-5
CASSRGSYNEQFF
TGTGCCAGCAGTAGAGGCTCCTACAATGAGCAGTTCTTC
>TRBD2|TRBJ2-5|NA|TRBV6-5
CASSYSLAGGPETQYF
TGTGCCAGCAGTTACTCCCTAGCGGGGGGGCCAGAGACCCAGTACTTC
>NA|TRBJ2-7|NA|TRBV11-2
CASSLNHEQYF
TGTGCCAGCAGCTTAAATCACGAGCAGTACTTC
>NA|TRBJ2-7|once|TRBV6-5
CASSYLQGTYEQYF
TGTGCCAGCAGTTACTTGCAGGGAACCTACGAGCAGTACTTC
>TRBD2|TRBJ2-7|NA|TRBV7-2
CASSRRLAGDEQYF
TGTGCCAGCAGCCGACGACTAGCGGGAGACGAGCAGTACTTC
>NA|TRBJ1-1|few|TRBV10-1
CASSEPGREAFF
TGCGCCAGCAGTGAACCTGGACGGGAAGCTTTCTTT
>NA|TRBJ2-5|NA|TRBV19
CASSNRRGGETQYF
TGTGCCAGTAGTAATCGGCGAGGTGGGGAGACCCAGTACTTC
>NA|TRBJ1-2|NA|TRBV6-6
CASSYSGGHNYGYTF
TGTGCCAGCAGTTACTCCGGGGGACATAACTATGGCTACACCTTC
>NA|TRBJ2-1|NA|TRBV19
CASRLRGPSSYNEQFF
TGTGCCAGTAGACTACGGGGGCCGAGCTCCTACAATGAGCAGTTCTTC
>TRBD1|TRBJ2-7|NA|TRBV4-1
CASRDRVSYEQYF
TGCGCCAGCAGAGACAGGGTTTCCTACGAGCAGTACTTC
>NA|TRBJ1-1|NA|TRBV4-2
CASSQRGREEAFF
TGTGCCAGCAGCCAAAGAGGGCGGGAGGAAGCTTTCTTT
>TRBD1|TRBJ2-7|NA|TRBV27
CASSWTGYEQYF
TGTGCCAGCAGTTGGACAGGGTACGAGCAGTACTTC
>NA|TRBJ2-2|NA|TRBV15
CATSRPNNRATGELFF
TGTGCCACCAGCAGACCTAATAACAGGGCCACCGGGGAGCTGTTTTTT
>TRBD1|TRBJ1-1|NA|TRBV10-3
CAIRPPGQGSTEAFF
TGTGCCATCAGGCCTCCGGGACAGGGTTCCACTGAAGCTTTCTTT
>NA|TRBJ1-5|few|TRBV6-5
CASSYAPRQPQHF
TGTGCCAGCAGTTACGCTCCGAGACAGCCCCAGCATTTT
>NA|TRBJ1-1|NA|TRBV10-3
CASSQGNTEAFF
TGTGCCAGCAGCCAGGGGAACACTGAAGCTTTCTTT
>TRBD2|TRBJ2-2|NA|TRBV10-3
CAISEKAGDHGELFF
TGTGCCATCAGTGAAAAAGCGGGAGATCACGGGGAGCTGTTTTTT
>TRBD2|TRBJ2-7|NA|TRBV7-2
CASSLARTSDEQYF
TGTGCCAGCAGCTTAGCGCGAACTAGCGACGAGCAGTACTTC
>NA|TRBJ1-6|NA|TRBV6-1
CARGSPLHF
TGTGCCAGGGGCTCACCCCTCCACTTT
>NA|TRBJ2-1|NA|TRBV6-5
CASSYSRSSGNEQFF
TGTGCCAGCAGTTACTCTAGGTCCTCGGGGAATGAGCAGTTCTTC
>NA|TRBJ2-1|NA|TRBV11-2
CASSKLPGHSSYNEQFF
TGTGCCAGCAGCAAACTTCCGGGACATAGCTCCTACAATGAGCAGTTCTTC
>NA|TRBJ2-7|NA|TRBV4-3
CASSQDPRGSSYEQYF
TGCGCCAGCAGCCAAGATCCCAGGGGTAGCTCCTACGAGCAGTACTTC
>NA|TRBJ2-7|few|TRBV18
CASSLEPPHEQYF
TGTGCCAGCTCACTGGAGCCTCCCCACGAGCAGTACTTC
>NA|TRBJ2-1|NA|TRBV5-4
CASSPVGGGDDEQFF
TGTGCCAGCAGCCCTGTGGGAGGGGGGGACGATGAGCAGTTCTTC
>NA|TRBJ1-1|NA|TRBV9
CASRAPGNTEAFF
TGTGCCAGCAGGGCCCCTGGAAACACTGAAGCTTTCTTT
>NA|TRBJ1-5|few|TRBV7-8
CASSLASSQPQHF
TGTGCCAGCAGCTTAGCGTCAAGTCAGCCCCAGCATTTT
>NA|TRBJ2-3|few|TRBV4-1
CASSQLGEPGPFTDTQYF
TGCGCCAGCAGCCAACTGGGGGAGCCCGGGCCGTTCACAGATACGCAGTATTTT
>NA|TRBJ2-2|NA|TRBV11-2
CASSLGRDRELFF
TGTGCCAGCAGCTTAGGCAGGGACCGGGAGCTGTTTTTT
>TRBD2|TRBJ2-7|few|TRBV11-3
CASSPRTSGRAPREQYF
TGTGCCAGCAGCCCTAGGACTAGCGGGAGGGCCCCGCGCGAGCAGTACTTC
>NA|TRBJ1-1|NA|TRBV19
CASSIPGVEAFF
TGTGCCAGTAGTATTCCCGGGGTTGAAGCTTTCTTT
>NA|TRBJ1-5|NA|TRBV5-4
CASSLQGPNQPQHF
TGTGCCAGCAGCTTGCAGGGACCGAATCAGCCCCAGCATTTT
>TRBD1|TRBJ1-5|NA|TRBV19
CASSLRGLGQPQHF
TGTGCCAGTAGTCTCAGGGGGCTGGGTCAGCCCCAGCATTTT
>NA|TRBJ1-5|NA|TRBV19
CASSIRERLNQPQHF
TGTGCCAGTAGTATACGGGAAAGGCTCAATCAGCCCCAGCATTTT
>NA|TRBJ2-7|NA|TRBV6-1
CASSDGPRLHHPYEQYF
TGTGCCAGCAGTGACGGGCCCAGACTTCACCACCCTTACGAGCAGTACTTC
>NA|TRBJ2-2|NA|TRBV5-1
CASSPPGTLPTGELFF
TGCGCCAGCAGCCCCCCCGGGACGCTTCCCACCGGGGAGCTGTTTTTT
>TRBD1|TRBJ2-7|NA|TRBV5-6
CASSPGQGSYEQYF
TGTGCCAGCAGCCCGGGACAGGGGTCCTACGAGCAGTACTTC
>NA|TRBJ1-2|NA|TRBV6-5
CASRRPYYGYTF
TGTGCCAGCAGACGCCCTTACTATGGCTACACCTTC
>TRBD1|TRBJ2-7|once|TRBV16
CASSPVGTGAYEQYF
TGTGCCAGCAGCCCGGTAGGGACAGGGGCCTACGAGCAGTACTTC
>TRBD2|TRBJ2-1|NA|TRBV7-7
CASSLGLAPSYNEQFF
TGTGCTAGCAGCTTAGGACTAGCGCCTTCCTACAATGAGCAGTTCTTC